This T cell receptor beta chain was captured by sequencing in a study of graft-versus-host responses after intestinal transplantation (TCRdb year 2021). Turning to the overall study: The transplants that recipients got were multivisceral, liver-intestinal, or isolated intestinal. All recipients received anti-thymocyte globulin induction followed by maintenance tacrolimus and steroids for roughly 3 years. After intestinal transplantation, graft-versus-host and host-versus-graft alloreactive T cell clones in the graft, circulation and bone marrow were tracked using bulk TCR-beta CDR3 sequencing. To identify alloreactive clones, pre-transplant mixed lymphocyte reaction products were sequenced and then compared with unstimulated pre-transplant donor and recipient T cells. A cohort of about 25 intestinal transplant recipients, including one retransplant, was enrolled, and a few patients lacking pretransplant specimens were excluded. Donor T cell macrochimerism was defined as a peak of at least 4% donor T cells among recipient peripheral blood mononuclear cells. Instead of going to the commercial service, samples from a few later patients were sequenced in-house on an Illumina MiSeq and processed with MiXCR.

With regard to this clone: No antigen is known for it. No base qualities exist here, and no much larger clone lies one base off it.

The library relied on the immunoSEQ multiplex PCR assay. In most patients, genomic DNA was isolated using the Qiagen DNeasy Blood and Tissue Kit and sent frozen to Adaptive Biotechnologies for TCR sequencing. Adaptive Biotechnologies carried out high-throughput TCR-beta CDR3 sequencing of genomic DNA for most patients. In the paper's pipeline: Adaptive's ImmunoSEQ software supplied the TCR sequencing data for 18 patients, while MiXCR and VDJtools were used to process a few other patients. To correct CD4 versus CD8 sorting errors, sequences present in both subsets at a frequency ratio below 5:1 were removed. CDR3 nucleotide sequences shared by donor and recipient were removed because the origin of these sequences could not be assigned. At least 2-fold expansion over unstimulated cells and a minimum CFSE-low frequency of 0.002% (template counts) or 0.001% (read counts) were required for clones to be classified as alloreactive. Clones were considered mappable if detected in sequenced pre-transplant spleen, lymph node, or MLR CFSE-low populations of the donor or recipient. Cumulative frequency of alloreactive clones was calculated as a percentage of all sequences weighted by copy number. Entries here come from immuneACCESS through TCRdb and include only in-frame sequences with V and J called. Some clones fail to appear in such tables; in the studies checked, an unresolved V gene covers under half of the shortfall, and the cause of the remainder is unknown. Clone size and V and J calls were adopted from that table, with D and trimming inferred from the DNA. In this sample the table shows under 150,000 clones, around 94% of which occur a single time. Clones ranked in the top ten supply roughly 0.15% of the sample.

CDR3 length: 13 amino acids, cysteine to phenylalanine. Of all the DNA, just the CDR3 is kept, 39 bases in frame from base 1. CDR1 and CDR2, per the germline V gene, are SGHAT and FQNNGV. V gives up 2 bases and J gives up 7 bases, and the segment between their germline ends measures 11 bases. The time point label on this specimen signifies: cells obtained before transplantation from donor or recipient. CD3+CD4+ and CD3+CD8+ populations were FACS-sorted from unstimulated pre-transplant donor and recipient cells taken from spleen or lymph nodes. What the research found in general, with its limitations: Conclusions were limited by the relatively low number and heterogeneity of intestinal transplant patients. Early after transplant, declines in HvG clones were associated with peak levels of circulating GvH clones. In the allografts of patients with donor T cell macrochimerism, GvH to HvG T cell clonal ratios were high. GvH clones turned up in recipient bone marrow, with some appearing earlier in ileal mucosa or blood, a pattern consistent with an intestinal mucosal origin.

The source was unstimulated CD4+ T cells sorted from spleen or lymph node cells, collected before intestinal transplant. The chain is encoded by TRBV11-2 joined to TRBJ1-2; the D gene cannot be resolved reliably. This TCR was sampled from a human donor who received an intestinal transplant. The CDR3 protein is CASSLSESGGYTF. The sequence in DNA is TGTGCCAGCAGCTTATCAGAATCCGGTGGCTACACCTTC.